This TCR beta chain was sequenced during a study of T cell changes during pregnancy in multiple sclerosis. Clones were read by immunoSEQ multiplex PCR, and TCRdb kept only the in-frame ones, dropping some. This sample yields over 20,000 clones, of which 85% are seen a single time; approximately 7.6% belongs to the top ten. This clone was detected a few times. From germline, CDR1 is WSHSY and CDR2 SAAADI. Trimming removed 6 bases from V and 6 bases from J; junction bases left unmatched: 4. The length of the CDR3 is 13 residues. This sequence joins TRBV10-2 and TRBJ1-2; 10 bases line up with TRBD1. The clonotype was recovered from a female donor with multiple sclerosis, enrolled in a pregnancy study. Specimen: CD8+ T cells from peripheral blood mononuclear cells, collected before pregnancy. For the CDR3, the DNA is TGCGCCAGCAGAGAGACAGGGGGCGATGGCTACACCTTC. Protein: CASRETGGDGYTF.